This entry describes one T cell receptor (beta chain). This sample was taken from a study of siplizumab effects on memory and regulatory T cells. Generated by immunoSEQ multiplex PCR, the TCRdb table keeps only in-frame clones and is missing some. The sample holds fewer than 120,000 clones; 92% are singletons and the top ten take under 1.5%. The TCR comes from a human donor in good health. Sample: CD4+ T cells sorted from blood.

CDR3 DNA sequence: TGTGCCAGCAGCTTAGGGCCCCGGGGCCTCTTCCAAGAGACCCAGTACTTC. This translates into CASSLGPRGLFQETQYF. J is TRBJ2-5 and V is TRBV11-2; D is tentatively TRBD1 or TRBD2 (5 bases each). Germline assignment: CDR1 SGHAT and CDR2 FQNNGV. The CDR3 is made up of 17 amino acids. The V and J ends lost 1 base and 1 base respectively, with 16 bases between them.